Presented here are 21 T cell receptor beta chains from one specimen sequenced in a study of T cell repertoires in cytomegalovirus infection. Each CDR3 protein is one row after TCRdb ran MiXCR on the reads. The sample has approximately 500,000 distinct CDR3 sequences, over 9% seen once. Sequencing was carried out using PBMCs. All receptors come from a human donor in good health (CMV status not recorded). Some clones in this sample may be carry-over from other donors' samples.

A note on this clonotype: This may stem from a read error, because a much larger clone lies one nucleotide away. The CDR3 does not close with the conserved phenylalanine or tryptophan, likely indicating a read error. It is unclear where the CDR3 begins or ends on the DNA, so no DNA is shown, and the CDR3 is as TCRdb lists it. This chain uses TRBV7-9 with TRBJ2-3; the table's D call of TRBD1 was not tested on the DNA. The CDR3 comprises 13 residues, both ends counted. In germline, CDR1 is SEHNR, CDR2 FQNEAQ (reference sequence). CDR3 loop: CASSSLRDLSLYY.

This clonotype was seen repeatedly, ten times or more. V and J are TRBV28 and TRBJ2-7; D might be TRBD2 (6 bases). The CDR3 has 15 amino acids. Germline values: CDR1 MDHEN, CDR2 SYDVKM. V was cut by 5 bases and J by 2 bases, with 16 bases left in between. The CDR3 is CASSGWSGGTYEQYF. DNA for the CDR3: TGTGCCAGCAGTGGGTGGTCCGGGGGTACCTACGAGCAGTACTTC. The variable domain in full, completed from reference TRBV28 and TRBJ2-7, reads DVKVTQSSRYLVKRTGEKVFLECVQDMDHENMFWYRQDPGLGLRLIYFSYDVKMKEKGDIPEGYSVSREKKERFSLILESASTNQTSMYLCASSGWSGGTYEQYFGPGTRLTVT.

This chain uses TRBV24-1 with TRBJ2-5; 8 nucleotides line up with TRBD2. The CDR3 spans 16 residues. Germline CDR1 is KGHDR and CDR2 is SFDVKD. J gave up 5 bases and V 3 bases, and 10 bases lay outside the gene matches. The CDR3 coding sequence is TGTGCCACCAGTGATCCAACCAGCGGGAGCGTTGAGACCCAGTACTTC. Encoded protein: CATSDPTSGSVETQYF.

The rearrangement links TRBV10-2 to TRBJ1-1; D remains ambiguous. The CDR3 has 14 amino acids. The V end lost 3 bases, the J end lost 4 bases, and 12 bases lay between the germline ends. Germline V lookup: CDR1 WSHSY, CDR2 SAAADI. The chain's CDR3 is CASSDAGLGTEAFF. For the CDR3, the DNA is TGCGCCAGCAGTGACGCGGGGTTAGGCACTGAAGCTTTCTTT.

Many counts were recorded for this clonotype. In DNA, the CDR3 is TGTGCCAGCGGGACAGGGCAAGAGACCCAGTACTTC. Translated: CASGTGQETQYF. V is TRBV7-9 and J is TRBJ2-5; TRBD1 matches at 9 bases. J lost 2 bases, V lost 8 bases, and 0 bases had no gene match. The germline V gene has CDR1 SEHNR and CDR2 FQNEAQ (reference sequence). The length of the CDR3 is 12 residues.

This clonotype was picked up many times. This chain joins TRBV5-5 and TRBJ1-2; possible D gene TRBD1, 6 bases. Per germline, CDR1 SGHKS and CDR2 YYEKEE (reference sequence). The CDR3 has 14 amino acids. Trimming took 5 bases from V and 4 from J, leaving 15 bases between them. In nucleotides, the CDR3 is TGTGCCAGCAGAACGAGACAGGAGAGCTATGGCTACACCTTC. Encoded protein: CASRTRQESYGYTF.

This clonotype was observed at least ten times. CDR3 sequence reads: CSARDSSGSNQPQHF. As DNA, the CDR3 is TGCAGTGCTAGAGATTCCTCAGGAAGCAATCAGCCCCAGCATTTT. V usage is TRBV20-1 and J usage is TRBJ1-5, with no clear D. The V end was cut by 0 bases, the J end by 1 base, with 10 bases between. Germline lookup yields CDR1 DFQATT and CDR2 SNEGSKA (reference sequence). The CDR3 consists of 15 residues.

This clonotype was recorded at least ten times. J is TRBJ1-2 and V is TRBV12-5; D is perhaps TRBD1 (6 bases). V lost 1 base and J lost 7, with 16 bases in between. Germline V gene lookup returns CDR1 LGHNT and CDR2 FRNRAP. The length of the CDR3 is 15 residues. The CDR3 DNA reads TGTGCTAGTGGTTTGGACGGGGGGCAGGGCCGTGGCTACACCTTC. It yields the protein CASGLDGGQGRGYTF. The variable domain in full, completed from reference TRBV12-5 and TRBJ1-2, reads DARVTQTPRHKVTEMGQEVTMRCQPILGHNTVFWYRQTMMQGLELLAYFRNRAPLDDSGMPKDRFSAEMPDATLATLKIQPSEPRDSAVYFCASGLDGGQGRGYTFGSGTRLTVV.

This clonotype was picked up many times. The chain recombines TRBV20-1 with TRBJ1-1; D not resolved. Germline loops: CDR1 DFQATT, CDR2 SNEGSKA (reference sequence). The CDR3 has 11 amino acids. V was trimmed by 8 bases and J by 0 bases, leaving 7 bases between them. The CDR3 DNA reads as TGCAGTACCCATATGAACACTGAAGCTTTCTTT. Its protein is CSTHMNTEAFF.

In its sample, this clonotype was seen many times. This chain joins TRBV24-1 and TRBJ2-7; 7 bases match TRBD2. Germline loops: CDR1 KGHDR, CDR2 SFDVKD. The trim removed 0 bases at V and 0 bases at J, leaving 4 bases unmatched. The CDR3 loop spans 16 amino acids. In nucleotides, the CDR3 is TGTGCCACCAGTGATTTGGATAGCGGGCTCTCCTACGAGCAGTACTTC. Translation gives CATSDLDSGLSYEQYF.

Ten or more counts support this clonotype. DNA for the CDR3: TGTGCCACCGCCGGGACGTTGTCCAATCAGCCCCAGCATTTT. It is translated as CATAGTLSNQPQHF. This chain uses TRBV10-3 with TRBJ1-5; perhaps TRBD1 as D (5 bases). Germline V lookup: CDR1 ENHRY, CDR2 SYGVKD. The CDR3 is 14 amino acids. The V end was cut by 10 bases, the J end by 3 bases, with 16 bases between.

In DNA form, the CDR3 reads TGTGCCAGCAGGACCGGGACAGGGGGACCAGATACGCAGTATTTT. Its translation: CASRTGTGGPDTQYF. The rearrangement joins TRBV5-6 to TRBJ2-3, with 11 bases matching TRBD1. The V gene's germline CDR1 is SGHDT and CDR2 YYEEEE. V lost 5 bases to trimming and J lost 4 bases; unmatched junction nucleotides: 6. This CDR3 has 15 residues.

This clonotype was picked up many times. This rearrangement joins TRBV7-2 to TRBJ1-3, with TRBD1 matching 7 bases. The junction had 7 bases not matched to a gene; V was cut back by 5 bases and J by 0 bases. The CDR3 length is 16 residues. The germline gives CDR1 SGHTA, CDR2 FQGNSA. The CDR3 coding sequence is TGTGCCAGCAGCCATCTACAGGGGTACTCTGGAAACACCATATATTTT. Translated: CASSHLQGYSGNTIYF.

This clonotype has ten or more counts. The CDR3 DNA sequence: TGTGCCAGCAGTTTAGGGGGGGCCCTCGCCAGCACTGAAGCTTTCTTT. It translates to CASSLGGALASTEAFF. The V gene is TRBV28, the J gene TRBJ1-1, with D possibly being TRBD1 (6 bases). V was trimmed by 2 bases and J by 4 bases, leaving 17 bases between them. The CDR3 is 16 amino acids. Looked up from germline, CDR1 is MDHEN and CDR2 is SYDVKM.

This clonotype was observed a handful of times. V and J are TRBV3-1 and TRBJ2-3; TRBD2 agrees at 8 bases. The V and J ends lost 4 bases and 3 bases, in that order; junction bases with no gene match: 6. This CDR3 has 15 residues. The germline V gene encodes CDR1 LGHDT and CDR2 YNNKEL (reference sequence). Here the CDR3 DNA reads TGTGCCAGCAGCCCCTCCAGCGGGAGTACAGATACGCAGTATTTT. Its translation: CASSPSSGSTDTQYF.

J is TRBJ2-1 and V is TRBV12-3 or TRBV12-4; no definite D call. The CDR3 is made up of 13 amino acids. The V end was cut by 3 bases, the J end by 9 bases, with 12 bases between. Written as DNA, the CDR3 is TGTGCCAGCAGTTTCGCCCTATCGGGTGAGCAGTTCTTC. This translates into CASSFALSGEQFF.

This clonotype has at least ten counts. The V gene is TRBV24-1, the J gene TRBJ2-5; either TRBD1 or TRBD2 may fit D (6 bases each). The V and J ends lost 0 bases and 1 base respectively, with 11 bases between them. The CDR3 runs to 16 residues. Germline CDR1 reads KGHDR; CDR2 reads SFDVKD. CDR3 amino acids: CATSDLGGPLQETQYF. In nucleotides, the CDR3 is TGTGCCACCAGTGATTTGGGGGGGCCCCTCCAAGAGACCCAGTACTTC.

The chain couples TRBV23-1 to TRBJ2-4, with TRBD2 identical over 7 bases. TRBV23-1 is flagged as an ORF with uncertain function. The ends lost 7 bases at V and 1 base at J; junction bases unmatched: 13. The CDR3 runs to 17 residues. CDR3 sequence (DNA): TGCGCCAGCACCCGCTACCGAGGGGAGGGGGCCAAAAACATTCAGTACTTC. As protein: CASTRYRGEGAKNIQYF.

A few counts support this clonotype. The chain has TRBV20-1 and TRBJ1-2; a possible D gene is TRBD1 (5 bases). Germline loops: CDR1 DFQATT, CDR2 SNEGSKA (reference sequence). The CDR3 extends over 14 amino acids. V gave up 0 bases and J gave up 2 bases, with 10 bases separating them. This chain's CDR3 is CSARDFKGNYGYTF. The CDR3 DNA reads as TGCAGTGCTAGAGATTTTAAGGGGAACTATGGCTACACCTTC.

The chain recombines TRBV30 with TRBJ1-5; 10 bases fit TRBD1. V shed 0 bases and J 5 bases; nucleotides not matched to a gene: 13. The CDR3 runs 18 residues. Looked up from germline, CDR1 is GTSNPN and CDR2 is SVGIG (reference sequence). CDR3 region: CAWSVLRGTGDSDQPQHF. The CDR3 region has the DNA TGTGCCTGGAGTGTACTTAGAGGGACAGGGGATTCCGATCAGCCCCAGCATTTT.

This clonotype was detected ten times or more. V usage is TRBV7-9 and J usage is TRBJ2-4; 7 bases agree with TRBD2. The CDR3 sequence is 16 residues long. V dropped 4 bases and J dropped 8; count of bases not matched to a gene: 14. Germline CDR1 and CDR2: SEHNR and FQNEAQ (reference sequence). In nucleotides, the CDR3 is TGTGCCAGCAGCTCACTTCGCGGGAGCAGGATTGACATTCAGTACTTC. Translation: CASSSLRGSRIDIQYF.